This TCR beta chain comes out of a study of blood T cells in healthy people across ages (dated by TCRdb to between 2014 and 2017). Describing the broader study: In model experiments, roughly one uniquely barcoded TCR beta cDNA molecule per two T cells was captured by template switching. To avoid experimental bias, donors of different ages were spread randomly across the sequencing lanes. Donors were grouped into four age groups: young (average roughly 17 years), middle-aged (39), aged (around 66) and long-lived (around 82). For two donors (one aged 18 to 29 and one aged 80 or older), the study analyzed two additional independent replicas of 1 million unique cDNA reads from the same blood draw. Using deep sequencing normalized with unique cDNA molecular identifiers, the study measured how TCR beta repertoire diversity changes with age.

The library was prepared using 5' RACE. Sequencing relied on an Illumina HiSeq 2500. A second PCR of roughly 7 to 11 cycles was performed with a sample-barcoded 5' primer and a J-beta primer mix. A template-switch 5' adaptor carrying 12 random nucleotides introduced a unique molecular identifier onto each TCR beta cDNA molecule. Each sample yielded at least 3 million CDR3-containing paired-end reads. The Mint cDNA synthesis kit, primed by a TRBC-specific oligonucleotide, was used to synthesize first-strand cDNA from all RNA. Following uracil-DNA glycosylase treatment, a first 18-cycle PCR with universal primers M1SS and BC2_uni_R was performed on all cDNA. In the original analysis: For normalization, 1 million high-quality reads, each with a distinct molecular identifier, were randomly selected from each sample. Instead of being binned into consensus sequences, reads that shared molecular identifiers were thrown out. CDR3 identification, clonotype clustering and error correction used MiTCR with a Q25 quality threshold and the strictest error-elimination algorithm. A nonparametric unseen species model using Euler transformation provided a lower-bound estimate of total TCR beta diversity. TCRdb took the public reads, trimmed them with fastp at Q25, ran MiXCR for clone calling and kept in-frame beta chains. Rows with a matching CDR3 protein are joined into one entry that keeps the most common DNA and genes. The V and J calls and clone size come from TCRdb's table, not from the authors' own analysis. Across this sample there are approximately 290,000 distinct CDR3 sequences, with around 27% seen only once. The ten largest make up 29% of the sample.

On the study overall, not on this receptor specifically: Observed TCR beta diversity per million T cells fell roughly linearly with age, and a significant reduction was already apparent by age around 40. Estimates of total diversity based on one million sequenced T cells were regarded as lower bounds and as underestimates. Because the CMV infection status of the donors was unknown, age-related changes in expanded clonotypes may potentially have been confounded. The long-lived group showed more naive CD4+ T cells, fewer expanded clones and increased TCR diversity than the aged group, suggesting age selection. Bulk unsorted PBMC profiling prevented conclusive comparison of naive and antigen-experienced compartments. There was a strong correlation between observed TCR beta diversity and the percentage of naive T cells measured by flow cytometry.

This clonotype was observed many times. No antigen is known for it. Base qualities are not at hand, and no much larger clone is one base apart. Counted from cysteine to phenylalanine, this CDR3 has 14 amino acids. The kept DNA is CDR3 alone, 42 bases in frame from the first base. CDR1 and CDR2 were assigned from the germline V gene (reference sequence) as LNHNV and YYDKDF. V loses 2 bases of germline sequence and J loses 2 bases, and the interval between the two ends is 9 bases. Donors were about 36 systemically healthy Caucasian individuals from Russia aged roughly 6 to 95 years. Ten milliliters of peripheral blood were drawn from each donor into EDTA-treated Vacutainer tubes. Ficoll-Paque density-gradient centrifugation was used to isolate PBMCs, with at least 6 million per sample. Total RNA was extracted from PBMCs with Trizol reagent, with at least 5 micrograms obtained per sample. For every donor, an aliquot of PBMCs went through flow cytometry to measure the percentages of naive CD45RAhigh/CD27high T cells.

The sample comprised blood. The rearrangement joined TRBV15 to TRBJ2-5; 6 matching bases give a weak D call of TRBD2. The clonotype originates from an older woman in good health. At the DNA level, the sequence is TGTGCCACCAGCAGAACGGGACTTCAAGAGACCCAGTACTTC. This gives the protein CATSRTGLQETQYF.